The sequence of this T cell receptor (beta chain) was determined in a study of T cells in narcolepsy (dated by TCRdb to the late 2010s). For the study in its entirety: Patients with narcolepsy type 1 or type 2 (NT1, NT2) and healthy control donors were enrolled in the study. Autoreactive T cells targeting hypocretin neuron self-antigens (hypocretin, TRIB2) were sought in narcolepsy patients, and TCR Vbeta sequencing was used to track clonotypes in blood and CSF.

The cysteine opens and the phenylalanine closes a CDR3 of 18 amino acids. This entry keeps only the CDR3 DNA: 54 bases, framed from base 1. Clipping removes 0 bases from V and 9 bases from J, with 13 as the unmatched junction base count. In the germline V gene (reference sequence), CDR1 corresponds to GTSNPN and CDR2 to SVGIG. The library was generated by the immunoSEQ multiplex PCR assay. This immuneACCESS table, as held by TCRdb, lists in-frame sequences with V and J called but not all clones. Of the missing ones, under half trace to an unresolved V gene in checked studies; the others have no known cause. The sample table records 30,000 to 35,000 clones; around 83% of these occur just once. The top ten hold about 2.8% of the sample. As concerns this clone: Its specific antigen is unknown. No base quality values were provided; no much bigger clone lies one nucleotide off.

Overall results and qualifications from the work: Patients and controls had similar numbers of sequenced blood memory CD4+ clonotypes, with averages of about 39,494 in patients and roughly 36,000 in controls. No sequences matching autoreactive T cell clones were contained in some blood memory CD4+ repertoires from patients and controls. Autoreactive clonotypes were reported to be detected serially in the blood of the same patients and of different patients, but not in the blood of healthy controls. Plots comparing CSF and blood CD4+ T cell clonotypes from the same patient highlighted HCRT-specific and TRIB2-specific autoreactive clonotypes.

Memory CD4+ T cells were sorted ex vivo from peripheral blood of narcolepsy patients and healthy controls for TCR Vbeta sequencing. This TCR was sampled from a human donor with narcolepsy. Sequencing used CD45RA- memory CD4+ T cells from PBMCs. What the cell subset or site label conveys for this sample: memory T cells sorted ex vivo from peripheral blood. This sequence uses TRBV30 and TRBJ1-6, and TRBD1 aligns with 11 junction nucleotides. The DNA sequence is as follows: TGTGCCTGGAGTGTACATCGCGCCGGACAGGGGGCTAGTTCACCCCTCCACTTT. This encodes CAWSVHRAGQGASSPLHF.